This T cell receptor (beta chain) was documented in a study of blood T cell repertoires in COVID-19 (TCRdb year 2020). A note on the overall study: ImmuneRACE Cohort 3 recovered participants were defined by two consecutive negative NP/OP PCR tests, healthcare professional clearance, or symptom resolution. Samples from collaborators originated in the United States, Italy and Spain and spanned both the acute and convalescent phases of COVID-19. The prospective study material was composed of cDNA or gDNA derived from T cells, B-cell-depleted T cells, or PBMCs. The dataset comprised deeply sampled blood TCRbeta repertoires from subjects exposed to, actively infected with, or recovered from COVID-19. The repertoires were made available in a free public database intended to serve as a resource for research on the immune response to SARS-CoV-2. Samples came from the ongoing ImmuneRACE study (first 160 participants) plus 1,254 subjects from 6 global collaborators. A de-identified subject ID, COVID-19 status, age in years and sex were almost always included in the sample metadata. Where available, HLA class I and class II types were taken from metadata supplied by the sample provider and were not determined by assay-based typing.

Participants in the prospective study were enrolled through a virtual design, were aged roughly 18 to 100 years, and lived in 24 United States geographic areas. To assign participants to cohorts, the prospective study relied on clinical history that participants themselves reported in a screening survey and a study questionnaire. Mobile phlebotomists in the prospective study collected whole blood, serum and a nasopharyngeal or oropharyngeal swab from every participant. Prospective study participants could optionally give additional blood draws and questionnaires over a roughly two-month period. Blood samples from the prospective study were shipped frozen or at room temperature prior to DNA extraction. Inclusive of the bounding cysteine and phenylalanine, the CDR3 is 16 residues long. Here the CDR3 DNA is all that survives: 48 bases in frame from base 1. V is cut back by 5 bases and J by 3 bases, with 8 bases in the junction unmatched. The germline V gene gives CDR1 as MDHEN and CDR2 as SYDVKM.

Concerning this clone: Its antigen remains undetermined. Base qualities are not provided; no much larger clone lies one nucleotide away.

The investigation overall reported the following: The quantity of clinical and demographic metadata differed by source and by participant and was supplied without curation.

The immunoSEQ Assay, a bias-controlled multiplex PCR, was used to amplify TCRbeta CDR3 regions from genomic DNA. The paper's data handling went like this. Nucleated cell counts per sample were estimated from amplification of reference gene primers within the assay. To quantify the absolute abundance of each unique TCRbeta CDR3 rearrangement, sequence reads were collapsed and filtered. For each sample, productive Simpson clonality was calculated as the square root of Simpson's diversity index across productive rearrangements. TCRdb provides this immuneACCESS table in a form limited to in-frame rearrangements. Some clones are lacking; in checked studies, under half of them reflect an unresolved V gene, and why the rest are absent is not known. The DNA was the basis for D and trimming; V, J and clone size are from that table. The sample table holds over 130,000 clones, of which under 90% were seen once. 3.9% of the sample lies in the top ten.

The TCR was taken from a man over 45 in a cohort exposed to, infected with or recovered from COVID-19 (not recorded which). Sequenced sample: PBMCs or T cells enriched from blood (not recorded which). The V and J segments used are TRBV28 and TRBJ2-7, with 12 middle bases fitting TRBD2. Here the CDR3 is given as CASSPRTSGTFYEQYF. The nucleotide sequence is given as TGTGCCAGCAGTCCCCGGACTAGCGGGACCTTCTACGAGCAGTACTTC. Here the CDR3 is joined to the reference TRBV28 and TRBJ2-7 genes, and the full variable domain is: DVKVTQSSRYLVKRTGEKVFLECVQDMDHENMFWYRQDPGLGLRLIYFSYDVKMKEKGDIPEGYSVSREKKERFSLILESASTNQTSMYLCASSPRTSGTFYEQYFGPGTRLTVT.